This T cell receptor beta chain stems from a study of blood T cell repertoires in COVID-19. Study context: Both acute and convalescent COVID-19 samples were obtained from the United States, Italy and Spain.

Germline assignment: CDR1 MGHRA and CDR2 YSYEKL. The CDR3 extends over 17 amino acids. The V end was cut by 3 bases, the J end by 0 bases, with 15 bases between. Authors' data handling: Reference gene primer amplification in the assay estimated nucleated cell counts. Sequenced by immunoSEQ multiplex PCR; TCRdb stores in-frame clones only, minus some. V and J calls and clone size are as listed in that table; D and trimming were resolved from the DNA. The repertoire holds around 140,000 clones, more than 75% seen once, with just over 6% in the top ten. This chain uses TRBV4-1 with TRBJ2-1; perhaps TRBD2 as D (6 bases). Sequences were obtained from PBMCs or T cells enriched from blood (not recorded which). This TCR came from a woman in her forties or fifties who had recovered from COVID-19. In DNA, the CDR3 is TGCGCCAGCAGCCAGGTGGGAGCGGGCAGCTCCTACAATGAGCAGTTCTTC. It yields the protein CASSQVGAGSSYNEQFF.